This T cell receptor (beta chain) was obtained from a study of Ad26.COV2.S vaccination and SARS-CoV-2 variants. In the study overall: The vaccine Ad26.COV2.S was put into the muscle once, or twice with 56 days between.

This table comes from immunoSEQ multiplex PCR, and its TCRdb copy is limited to in-frame clones, with some not included. The table shows 300,000 to 400,000 clones, with 85% to 90% occurring only once. Germline V gene sequence: CDR1 SGHDN, CDR2 FVKESK. The CDR3 loop spans 12 amino acids. This clone has just a few counts. At one boundary the junction diverges from the germline segment, which might be a read error. The treatment denotes: some 20 received Ad26.COV2.S at low or high dose, single or two shots; several received placebo; per-sample allocation not given. Following the first vaccine or placebo injection, samples were taken on day 63.

The input for sequencing was peripheral blood, taken in a trial of Ad26.COV2.S vaccine versus placebo. The chain combines TRBV14 with TRBJ2-7, with D unresolved. The sequence came from a person aged 18 to 59 who received the Ad26.COV2.S COVID-19 vaccine or a placebo. CDR3 in amino acids: CASSPSTYGQYF. Written as DNA, the CDR3 is TGTGCCAGCAGCCCCTCCACGTACGGGCAGTACTTC.